The 13 T cell receptor beta chains given below trace back to one sample, sequenced in a study of a mutant IDH1 vaccine in newly diagnosed glioma. The data were produced by immunoSEQ multiplex PCR, yet TCRdb's version contains in-frame clones alone and is incomplete. The table shows approximately 50,000 clones, with roughly 80% occurring only once. Time point indicated: week 47, end of study. Doses consisted of 300 ug of mutant IDH1 20-mer peptide each, paired with topical imiquimod. No antigen has been assigned to these receptors. Specimen: PBMCs, collected from a glioma patient whose treatment included an IDH1 peptide vaccine. The receptors stem from a woman aged 45-65 years with glioma.

The chain couples TRBV19 to TRBJ1-6, with 8 bases fitting TRBD1. The CDR3 spans 19 residues. Germline V gene lookup returns CDR1 LNHDA and CDR2 SQIVND (reference sequence). Germline trimming cut 3 bases from V and 6 bases from J; bases unmatched to any gene: 16. CDR3 residues: CASSMRSNTGGTFNSPLHF. The CDR3, as DNA: TGTGCCAGTAGTATGCGGTCAAACACAGGGGGTACTTTTAATTCACCCCTCCACTTT.

The rearrangement links TRBV19 to TRBJ2-1, with TRBD2 as a possible D gene (5 bases). Germline assignment: CDR1 LNHDA and CDR2 SQIVND (reference sequence). V was pared by 5 bases and J by 9 bases, with 11 bases between. This CDR3 spans 12 amino acids. The CDR3 DNA reads TGTGCCAGTAGTTTGGACTCCGGTGAGCAGTTCTTC. Translated, it gives CASSLDSGEQFF. Drawing the rest from reference TRBV19 and TRBJ2-1, the complete variable domain is DGGITQSPKYLFRKEGQNVTLSCEQNLNHDAMYWYRQDPGQGLRLIYYSQIVNDFQKGDIAEGYSVSREKKESFPLTVTSAQKNPTAFYLCASSLDSGEQFFGPGTRLTVL.

The rearrangement joins TRBV18 to TRBJ2-2; D remains ambiguous. Trimming stripped 0 bases from V and 3 bases from J, with 5 bases between. The germline V gene has CDR1 KGHSH and CDR2 LQKENI. The CDR3 runs to 14 residues. The CDR3 region has the DNA TGTGCCAGCTCACCACCGGCGGACACCGGGGAGCTGTTTTTT. Protein: CASSPPADTGELFF.

This clone came up once. The gene calls are TRBV19 and TRBJ2-3, with D tentatively TRBD1 or TRBD2 (5 bases each). Trimming cost V 3 bases and J 5 bases, with 12 bases left between them. The CDR3 is 14 amino acids. Germline V gives CDR1 LNHDA, CDR2 SQIVND (reference sequence). The CDR3, as DNA: TGTGCCAGTAGTATTGGGCAGGGAGTAGATACGCAGTATTTT. As protein: CASSIGQGVDTQYF.

The chain employs TRBV7-2 and TRBJ1-1; D is perhaps TRBD1 (5 bases). V lost 2 bases and J 7 bases, leaving 14 bases between the germline ends. Germline V gene sequence: CDR1 SGHTA, CDR2 FQGNSA. The CDR3 totals 14 residues. CDR3 amino acids: CASSLSFTGGEAFF. The CDR3 bases are TGTGCCAGCAGCTTAAGCTTTACGGGGGGTGAAGCTTTCTTT. Based on the CDR3 plus reference TRBV7-2 and TRBJ1-1, the full variable domain is GAGVSQSPSNKVTEKGKDVELRCDPISGHTALYWYRQSLGQGLEFLIYFQGNSAPDKSGLPSDRFSAERTGGSVSTLTIQRTQQEDSAVYLCASSLSFTGGEAFFGQGTRLTVV.

The chain is built from TRBV28 and TRBJ1-2, with TRBD1 matching 7 bases. Losses at the gene ends were 6 bases for V and 2 bases for J; bases not matched to a gene: 15. The germline CDR1 and CDR2 sequences are MDHEN and SYDVKM. The CDR3 has 17 amino acids. As DNA, the CDR3 is TGTGCCAGCAGCCCCCCCGGGCAGGGGGTCCCAAACTATGGCTACACCTTC. Amino acids: CASSPPGQGVPNYGYTF.

The V and J genes are TRBV30 and TRBJ2-3, with 10 bases matching TRBD2. Germline CDR1 is GTSNPN and CDR2 is SVGIG (reference sequence). Losses at the gene ends were 3 bases for V and 4 bases for J; bases not matched to a gene: 7. CDR3 length equals 15 residues. CDR3 loop: CAWSQASGGADTQYF. CDR3 nucleotide sequence: TGTGCCTGGAGCCAGGCTAGCGGGGGAGCAGATACGCAGTATTTT.

This clone was seen once. This sample includes further DNA sequences coding for the same CDR3. The rearrangement joins TRBV9 to TRBJ1-2; tentative D call: TRBD1 (6 bases). Trimming took 0 bases from V and 1 from J, leaving 7 bases between them. The CDR3 covers 14 residues. Germline-derived CDR1 and CDR2 are SGDLS and YYNGEE. The chain's CDR3 is CASSVADSNYGYTF. The CDR3 nucleotides read TGTGCCAGCAGCGTAGCGGACAGTAACTATGGCTACACCTTC.

The chain is built from TRBV4-1 and TRBJ1-2, with D tentatively TRBD1 (5 bases). V lost 0 bases and J lost 6, with 11 bases in between. The germline gives CDR1 MGHRA, CDR2 YSYEKL. The CDR3 spans 14 residues. The CDR3 DNA follows: TGCGCCAGCAGCCAAGATCCCAGGGACGATGGCTACACCTTC. It specifies CASSQDPRDDGYTF.

In its sample, this clone was seen a few times. The J gene is TRBJ2-2, the V gene TRBV29-1, with TRBD2 as a possible D gene (6 bases). The CDR3 runs 14 residues. Germline V gene lookup returns CDR1 SQVTM and CDR2 ANQGSEA. V lost 3 bases and J 6 bases, leaving 14 bases between the germline ends. The CDR3 is CSVDGRGTAGELFF. CDR3 sequence (DNA): TGCAGCGTTGACGGGCGGGGTACGGCCGGGGAGCTGTTTTTT.

The chain carries TRBV5-4 and TRBJ1-4; a weak D match, TRBD1 (5 bases). Per germline, CDR1 SGHNT and CDR2 YYREEE (reference sequence). Trimming left V 2 bases short and J 0 bases short, with 14 bases between. This CDR3 region has 17 residues. The CDR3 DNA follows: TGTGCCAGCAGCTTTGGGGGGGGAATATCAACTAATGAAAAACTGTTTTTT. Its protein is CASSFGGGISTNEKLFF.

In DNA form, the CDR3 reads TGTGCCAGTAGCCGGGACAGGGGATCCTATGGCTACACCTTC. Translating it yields CASSRDRGSYGYTF. The chain links TRBV19 to TRBJ1-2; 10 bases fit TRBD1. V dropped 6 bases and J dropped 4; count of bases not matched to a gene: 5. The CDR3 sequence is 14 residues long. CDR1 is LNHDA and CDR2 is SQIVND in the germline V gene (reference sequence).

The rearrangement uses TRBV10-2 and TRBJ1-3; D unresolved. Germline V CDR1 and CDR2: WSHSY, SAAADI. This CDR3 is built from 19 residues. V lost 5 bases and J lost 8, with 31 bases in between. The CDR3 loop reads CASSPRQGPLFSGKDTIYF. In DNA, the CDR3 is TGCGCCAGCAGTCCGAGACAAGGCCCACTCTTCTCTGGAAAAGACACCATATATTTT.